This T cell receptor (beta chain) was profiled in a study of blood T cell repertoires in COVID-19. Study-level background: T cells, B-cell-depleted T cells, or PBMCs provided the cDNA or gDNA that served as material.

Clones were sequenced by immunoSEQ multiplex PCR, and TCRdb holds only the in-frame ones, with some missing. This table has about 120,000 clones, about four fifths appearing once. The V gene end was trimmed by 5 bases and the J gene end by 4 bases; junction bases not matched to a gene: 4. The CDR3 extends over 13 amino acids. The germline V gene has CDR1 SGHNT and CDR2 YYREEE (reference sequence). The receptor's source is a man younger than 40 with COVID-19, enrolled during active disease. The rearrangement links TRBV5-4 to TRBJ2-3; 7 bases line up with TRBD1. Material: peripheral blood. DNA of the CDR3: TGTGCCAGCAGTCGGGACAGAGCAGATACGCAGTATTTT. Its translation is CASSRDRADTQYF.